The T cell receptor (beta chain) described here comes from a study of T cell repertoires in cytomegalovirus infection. Using its own MiXCR run on the reads, TCRdb lists one record per CDR3 protein. The sample lists a few hundred thousand distinct CDR3 sequences; over 15% were seen once. Overall study findings and caveats: HLA-C-restricted TCR beta clonotypes specific for CMV led the ex vivo response.

A note on this clonotype: Its matching antigen is unknown.

This TCR was sampled from a human donor in good health (CMV status not recorded). Some clones in this sample may be carry-over from other donors' samples. Sequencing was performed on CD8+ T cells from PBMCs.

DNA for the CDR3: TGTGCCAGCCGGCGACTAGCGGGGAACAATGAGCAGTTCTTC. Protein product: CASRRLAGNNEQFF. This chain connects TRBV6-4 to TRBJ2-1; 11 bases map to TRBD2. The CDR3 length is 14 residues. V trimming: 8 bases; J trimming: 5 bases; junction bases outside the gene matches: 5. Germline V gives CDR1 MRHNA, CDR2 SNTAGT.